The source of this T cell receptor beta chain is a study of blood T cell repertoires in COVID-19. Study overall: Samples of COVID-19 (acute and convalescent) were obtained from the United States, Italy and Spain. From T cells, B-cell-depleted T cells, or PBMCs came the material, which was cDNA or gDNA.

In the original workflow: Scientists estimated how many nucleated cells there were by amplifying reference gene primers. The repertoire was sequenced with immunoSEQ multiplex PCR; TCRdb's copy has only in-frame clones and lacks some. That table gives V, J and clone size, and the DNA gave D and trimming. The sample carries about 67,000 clones, about 89% recorded once. There are 17 residues in the CDR3. The V segment lost 0 bases and the J segment 5 bases; nucleotides outside the gene matches: 7. Looked up from germline, CDR1 is SGDLS and CDR2 is YYNGEE. Sequencing was carried out using peripheral blood. This receptor was obtained from a man over 45 with active COVID-19. The gene calls are TRBV9 and TRBJ2-5, with 13 bases fitting TRBD2. For the CDR3, the DNA is TGTGCCAGCAGCGTAGGAACTAGCGGGAGGGCCGGGGAGACCCAGTACTTC. Protein product: CASSVGTSGRAGETQYF. The full variable domain, rest sourced from reference TRBV9 and TRBJ2-5, is DSGVTQTPKHLITATGQRVTLRCSPRSGDLSVYWYQQSLDQGLQFLIQYYNGEERAKGNILERFSAQQFPDLHSELNLSSLELGDSALYFCASSVGTSGRAGETQYFGPGTRLLVL.